The present entry profiles one TCR beta chain with its context. Preparing the TCRbeta library involved the use of unique molecular identifiers. Via MiXCR, TCRdb re-called the PCR reads, giving one row per CDR3 protein. The sample consists of roughly 610,000 distinct CDR3 sequences, about 10% of them appearing once. The data belong to a study of T-cell reconstitution after alpha-beta-depleted transplantation in children. V dropped 10 bases and J dropped 0; count of bases not matched to a gene: 17. CDR1 and CDR2 from the germline V gene are PRHDT and FYEKMQ (reference sequence). This CDR3 comprises 18 residues.

The material was PBMCs from the stem cell graft donor, obtained from the stem cell graft. This sequence was found in a human donor who donated a stem cell graft to a child with acute myeloid leukemia. The rearrangement links TRBV13 to TRBJ2-2; 7 bases fit TRBD1. The CDR3 nucleotides read TGTGCCATCTGTTCCTACAGGGGAGACCTATCGAACACCGGGGAGCTGTTTTTT. This gives the protein CAICSYRGDLSNTGELFF.